The next 7 T cell receptor beta chains were all read from a single sample in a study of OX40 agonist ivuxolimab in advanced cancers. Using immunoSEQ multiplex PCR, the repertoire was profiled, and TCRdb retains in-frame clones only, with some absent. The sample includes some 70,000 clones, about 89% seen only once; the top ten take about 0.33%. The sequenced sample was CD4+ or CD8+ T cells sorted from blood, obtained in a trial of the OX40 agonist ivuxolimab. These receptors were collected from an adult with an advanced solid tumor such as melanoma, head and neck, liver or kidney cancer.

CDR3 in DNA: TGTGCCAGCATGGCCGGGAGAGCCCCCAACTACAATGAGCAGTTCTTC. Its translation: CASMAGRAPNYNEQFF. The V and J genes are TRBV28 and TRBJ2-1; a possible D gene is TRBD2 (6 bases). Trimming removed 7 bases at V and 3 bases at J, with 19 bases between. The CDR3 has 16 amino acids. From germline, CDR1 is MDHEN and CDR2 SYDVKM.

The chain links TRBV10-2 to TRBJ2-5; D gene uncertain. CDR1 is WSHSY and CDR2 is SAAADI in the germline V gene. The CDR3 is 13 residues long. Trimming removed 6 bases from V and 4 bases from J, with 12 bases in between. CDR3 DNA: TGCGCCAGCAGGGATTTATGGGCAGAGACCCAGTACTTC. Its protein is CASRDLWAETQYF.

The chain is built from TRBV6-1 and TRBJ2-3, with 11 bases fitting TRBD2. The V segment lost 4 bases and the J segment 3 bases; nucleotides outside the gene matches: 6. Germline lookup yields CDR1 MNHNS and CDR2 SASEGT. CDR3 size: 16 residues. The DNA of the CDR3 is TGTGCCAGCAGTGCCCCAGTAGCGGGAGGGACAGATACGCAGTATTTT. It yields the protein CASSAPVAGGTDTQYF.

The chain carries TRBV15 and TRBJ2-6; 9 nucleotides match TRBD1. The J segment lost 8 bases and the V segment lost 1 base, leaving 6 bases of the junction unmatched. The CDR3 is 16 amino acids. Germline V lookup: CDR1 LNHNV, CDR2 YYDKDF (reference sequence). CDR3 bases: TGTGCCACCAGCAGAGTGGGACAGGGAGTTTCCAACGTCCTGACTTTC. Its protein product is CATSRVGQGVSNVLTF.

The table lists this clone with a few counts. The V call is TRBV7-2, the J call TRBJ2-7; 7 nucleotides match TRBD1. This CDR3 has 15 amino acids. Per germline, CDR1 SGHTA and CDR2 FQGNSA. V lost 1 base to trimming and J lost 3 bases; unmatched junction nucleotides: 6. In DNA form, the CDR3 reads TGTGCCAGCAGCTTAGAGTGGGGACAGCGCTACGAGCAGTACTTC. It encodes CASSLEWGQRYEQYF.

This rearrangement joins TRBV28 to TRBJ1-6; 9 bases are shared with TRBD1. With V trimmed by 5 bases and J by 7 bases, 9 bases remained unmatched. Germline V lookup: CDR1 MDHEN, CDR2 SYDVKM. CDR3 length: 16 amino acids. The CDR3 reads CASSRPSGTGNSPLHF. In DNA, the CDR3 is TGTGCCAGCAGTCGCCCGTCCGGGACAGGGAATTCACCCCTCCACTTT.

This clone was seen once. V gene TRBV29-1 combines with J gene TRBJ2-3, with D possibly being TRBD1 or TRBD2 (5 bases each). Germline CDR1 SQVTM, CDR2 ANQGSEA. V lost 5 bases and J lost 0, with 18 bases in between. This CDR3 region has 16 residues. CDR3 sequence: CSVRGPGSKSTDTQYF. The CDR3 DNA reads TGCAGCGTTCGAGGTCCAGGGAGTAAAAGCACAGATACGCAGTATTTT.